Presented here are 26 T cell receptor beta chains from one specimen sequenced in a study of cytomegalovirus exposure and HLA in healthy donors. Amplification used 60 Vbeta primers and 13 Jbeta primers. Sequencing used immunoSEQ multiplex PCR; TCRdb keeps in-frame clones, though not all of them. The table includes more than 90,000 clones, about 75% detected once. Sequenced input: PBMCs. These receptor sequences come from a man aged 40-50 years in good health and CMV-seropositive.

CDR3 loop: CASSYSFQTSGIEQYF. As DNA, the CDR3 is TGTGCCAGCAGTTACTCCTTCCAGACTAGCGGGATCGAGCAGTACTTC. The rearrangement joins TRBV6-5 to TRBJ2-7; 11 nucleotides agree with TRBD2. Germline V CDR1 and CDR2: MNHEY, SVGAGI. This CDR3 has 16 amino acids. J was trimmed by 6 bases and V by 0 bases; bases with no gene match: 7.

V gene TRBV11-2 combines with J gene TRBJ2-5; TRBD1 is a possible D gene (5 bases). The CDR3 length is 12 residues. Germline lookup yields CDR1 SGHAT and CDR2 FQNNGV. Trimming pared 5 bases from V and 7 bases from J, leaving 11 bases between. The CDR3 loop reads CASSPPRGTQYF. The CDR3 bases are TGTGCCAGCAGCCCACCTAGGGGGACCCAGTACTTC.

The chain links TRBV5-5 to TRBJ1-5, with D possibly matching TRBD1 (6 bases). The CDR3 length is 15 residues. Trimming pared 1 base from V and 4 bases from J, leaving 12 bases between. Germline V CDR1 and CDR2: SGHKS, YYEKEE (reference sequence). CDR3 loop: CASSLRGGGNQPQHF. The CDR3 DNA sequence: TGTGCCAGCAGCTTGCGGGGGGGCGGTAATCAGCCCCAGCATTTT.

The chain has TRBV5-5 and TRBJ2-2; D possibly corresponds to TRBD1 (7 bases). CDR1 and CDR2 from the germline V gene are SGHKS and YYEKEE (reference sequence). CDR3 length: 14 residues. Trimming took 1 base from V and 7 from J, leaving 11 bases between them. The CDR3 loop is CASSLQGGVGELFF. The CDR3 DNA follows: TGTGCCAGCAGCTTGCAGGGGGGTGTCGGGGAGCTGTTTTTT.

The rearrangement joins TRBV5-1 to TRBJ2-3, with TRBD2 matching 14 bases. This CDR3 comprises 18 residues. Germline V gene sequence: CDR1 SGHRS, CDR2 YFSETQ. Trimming took 3 bases from V and 5 from J; bases not matched to a gene: 11. CDR3 region: CASSSGLAGGRARDTQYF. For the CDR3, the DNA is TGCGCCAGCAGCTCCGGACTAGCGGGAGGTAGAGCAAGAGATACGCAGTATTTT.

In regard to this clone: Other DNA sequences within the sample encode an identical CDR3. The chain recombines TRBV4-2 with TRBJ1-4; TRBD1 aligns across 8 bases. Losses at the gene ends were 4 bases for V and 1 base for J; bases not matched to a gene: 17. This CDR3 is 20 amino acids long. Germline values: CDR1 LGHNA, CDR2 YNFKEQ. CDR3 sequence: CASSPLGGQGIGGTNEKLFF. The CDR3 DNA reads as TGTGCCAGCAGCCCTCTCGGCGGACAGGGAATCGGAGGAACTAATGAAAAACTGTTTTTT.

The chain combines TRBV7-2 with TRBJ2-3, with 9 bases that match TRBD2. The germline V gene encodes CDR1 SGHTA and CDR2 FQGNSA. V lost 10 bases, J lost 3 bases, and 11 bases stayed unmatched. This CDR3 region has 15 residues. CDR3 bases: TGTGCCACCACCCTCCCAACTAGCGGGACAGATACGCAGTATTTT. Translated, it gives CATTLPTSGTDTQYF.

This clone is medium-sized. The chain is built from TRBV4-3 and TRBJ2-2; TRBD2 matches 12 bases. The CDR3 runs 16 residues. From germline, CDR1 is LGHNA and CDR2 YSLEER. V shed 1 base, J shed 5 bases, and the junction held 2 bases outside the gene matches. The DNA for the CDR3 is TGCGCCAGCAGCCAAGGACTAGCGGGAGTGACCGGGGAGCTGTTTTTT. Its protein is CASSQGLAGVTGELFF.

The rearrangement joins TRBV5-4 to TRBJ1-6; a weak D match, TRBD1 (5 bases). The germline V and J ends were trimmed by 4 bases and 2 bases, with 13 bases remaining between them. Germline CDR1 and CDR2: SGHNT and YYREEE (reference sequence). CDR3 length: 16 amino acids. The DNA for the CDR3 is TGTGCCAGCAGCATACGACAGCCTACCTATAATTCACCCCTCCACTTT. This sequence encodes CASSIRQPTYNSPLHF.

Comment on this clone: The same CDR3 arises from other DNA sequences in this sample as well. This rearrangement joins TRBV25-1 to TRBJ1-6, with a tentative D call TRBD1 (5 bases). Germline loops: CDR1 MGHDK, CDR2 SYGVNS. V shed 2 bases and J shed 4 bases, with 12 bases lying between them. The CDR3 covers 16 residues. The DNA for the CDR3 is TGTGCCAGCAGTGAAGGGTCGACAGTTTATAATTCACCCCTCCACTTT. This translates into CASSEGSTVYNSPLHF.

J is TRBJ2-3 and V is TRBV18; D gene ambiguous. CDR1 KGHSH and CDR2 LQKENI come from the germline V gene. Trimming took off 6 bases at V and 3 bases at J, with 10 bases between the two ends. The CDR3 covers 13 residues. Written as DNA, the CDR3 is TGTGCCAGCTCCCGTGACTCTACAGATACGCAGTATTTT. Amino acids: CASSRDSTDTQYF. Full variable domain (outside the CDR3, taken from reference TRBV18 and TRBJ2-3): NAGVMQNPRHLVRRRGQEARLRCSPMKGHSHVYWYRQLPEEGLKFMVYLQKENIIDESGMPKERFSAEFPKEGPSILRIQQVVRGDSAAYFCASSRDSTDTQYFGPGTRLTVL.

The V call is TRBV6-6, the J call TRBJ2-2; perhaps TRBD2 as D (5 bases). CDR3 length: 12 amino acids. With 5 bases removed from V and 9 bases from J, the gap between germline ends came to 10 bases. Germline lookup yields CDR1 MNHNY and CDR2 SVGAGI (reference sequence). CDR3 sequence (DNA): TGTGCCAGCAGTCCGGGGTCTTGGGAGCTGTTTTTT. Its translation: CASSPGSWELFF.

There are a few counts of this clone. The V call is TRBV7-2, the J call TRBJ1-1; 11 bases fit TRBD1. The length of the CDR3 is 16 residues. Unmatched junction bases numbered 11, after V lost 3 bases and J lost 8 bases. Per germline, CDR1 SGHTA and CDR2 FQGNSA. The CDR3 DNA follows: TGTGCCAGCAGCTTGGGGCCCGGACAGGGGGCATCAGAAGCTTTCTTT. As protein: CASSLGPGQGASEAFF.

This chain uses TRBV5-1 with TRBJ2-3; D is perhaps TRBD2 (6 bases). The CDR3 loop spans 12 amino acids. Germline CDR1 and CDR2: SGHRS and YFSETQ. V was cut by 6 bases and J by 3 bases, with 8 bases left in between. Here the CDR3 reads CASKEGTDTQYF. The CDR3 DNA reads as TGCGCCAGCAAGGAGGGGACAGATACGCAGTATTTT.

This chain uses TRBV10-2 with TRBJ2-5; 11 bases line up with TRBD2. Germline V gene sequence: CDR1 WSHSY, CDR2 SAAADI. V dropped 6 bases and J dropped 2; count of bases not matched to a gene: 11. The CDR3 loop spans 17 amino acids. The CDR3 loop reads CASRTTLAGGHQETQYF. CDR3 sequence (DNA): TGCGCCAGCAGGACGACCCTAGCGGGGGGTCATCAAGAGACCCAGTACTTC.

The rearrangement links TRBV19 to TRBJ2-5; TRBD1 matches at 8 bases. The CDR3 is made up of 17 amino acids. Germline V gene data show CDR1 as LNHDA and CDR2 as SQIVND (reference sequence). Trimming cost V 7 bases and J 0 bases; bases outside gene matches: 13. CDR3 region: CASTPSGQGAYQETQYF. Written as DNA, the CDR3 is TGTGCCAGTACCCCTTCCGGCCAGGGGGCGTACCAAGAGACCCAGTACTTC.

This sequence joins TRBV9 and TRBJ2-7, with D possibly matching TRBD1 (6 bases). This CDR3 is 15 amino acids long. CDR1 is SGDLS and CDR2 is YYNGEE in the germline V gene. Trimming pared 3 bases from V and 2 bases from J, leaving 15 bases between. CDR3 in DNA: TGTGCCAGCAGCGCCCGGGCAGGGGCCACCTACGAGCAGTACTTC. Protein product: CASSARAGATYEQYF.

CDR3 nucleotide sequence: TGTGCCACCGGAGCGGGTTCTGGCTACACCTTC. Its protein product is CATGAGSGYTF. The chain combines TRBV6-5 with TRBJ1-2; D is unclear. This CDR3 region has 11 residues. Trimming shortened V by 10 bases and J by 7 bases, and 13 bases separated the two germline ends. CDR1 is MNHEY and CDR2 is SVGAGI in the germline V gene.

There are a few counts of this clone. The rearrangement uses TRBV7-6 and TRBJ2-3; 11 bases fit TRBD1. Germline trimming cut 1 base from V and 6 bases from J; bases unmatched to any gene: 3. This CDR3 contains 15 residues. The V gene's germline CDR1 is SGHVS and CDR2 FNYEAQ. The CDR3 loop reads CASSLGTGGKDTQYF. The CDR3, as DNA: TGTGCCAGCAGCTTAGGGACAGGGGGCAAGGATACGCAGTATTTT.

V and J are TRBV5-6 and TRBJ1-2; 8 bases match TRBD1. This CDR3 region has 15 residues. After removal of 4 bases from V and 2 bases from J, the junction contained 7 bases not matched to a gene. Germline V gene lookup returns CDR1 SGHDT and CDR2 YYEEEE. CDR3 nucleotides: TGTGCCAGCAGCGAGACAGGGGAGAGCAACTATGGCTACACCTTC. This sequence encodes CASSETGESNYGYTF. Complete variable domain (other parts from reference TRBV5-6 and TRBJ1-2): DAGVTQSPTHLIKTRGQQVTLRCSPKSGHDTVSWYQQALGQGPQFIFQYYEEEERQRGNFPDRFSGHQFPNYSSELNVNALLLGDSALYLCASSETGESNYGYTFGSGTRLTVV.

The chain links TRBV29-1 to TRBJ2-7, with 7 bases that match TRBD2. There are 12 residues in the CDR3. Unmatched junction bases numbered 9, after V lost 4 bases and J lost 9 bases. The germline V gene encodes CDR1 SQVTM and CDR2 ANQGSEA. The CDR3 reads CSVGEMRGRQYF. The DNA of the CDR3 is TGCAGCGTTGGGGAAATGCGCGGGAGGCAGTACTTC.

This clone came up a few times. The rearrangement links TRBV19 to TRBJ1-1; 8 nucleotides match TRBD1. The germline V gene encodes CDR1 LNHDA and CDR2 SQIVND (reference sequence). This CDR3 has 13 residues. J was trimmed by 4 bases and V by 6 bases; bases with no gene match: 4. CDR3 coding DNA: TGTGCCAGTAGGACAGGGGAGGGCACTGAAGCTTTCTTT. Protein product: CASRTGEGTEAFF. The full variable domain, completed using reference TRBV19 and TRBJ1-1, is DGGITQSPKYLFRKEGQNVTLSCEQNLNHDAMYWYRQDPGQGLRLIYYSQIVNDFQKGDIAEGYSVSREKKESFPLTVTSAQKNPTAFYLCASRTGEGTEAFFGQGTRLTVV.

This clone has only one observation. This chain connects TRBV11-3 to TRBJ2-2; D is possibly TRBD2 (6 bases). CDR3 length: 12 residues. Looked up from germline, CDR1 is SGHNT and CDR2 is YENEEA. Trimming cost V 5 bases and J 6 bases, with 7 bases left between them. CDR3 in DNA: TGTGCCAGCAGCCCGGGGGCCGGGGAGCTGTTTTTT. This gives the protein CASSPGAGELFF.

About this clone: The junction departs from the called germline gene at one end, perhaps through a read error. This chain connects TRBV27 to TRBJ1-6; 7 positions agree with TRBD1. Germline V gene sequence: CDR1 MNHEY, CDR2 SMNVEV (reference sequence). The length of the CDR3 is 15 residues. The CDR3: CASRRQGPYNSSLHF. The DNA of the CDR3 is TGTGCCAGCAGACGACAGGGACCATATAATTCATCCCTCCACTTT.

This clone turned up a few times. The chain carries TRBV5-6 and TRBJ1-1, with a tentative D call TRBD1 (5 bases). CDR1 SGHDT and CDR2 YYEEEE come from the germline V gene. V shed 3 bases and J shed 4 bases, with 13 bases lying between them. CDR3 size: 14 residues. The CDR3 DNA reads TGTGCCAGCAGCTGGGGACCCGGGGGCACTGAAGCTTTCTTT. Its protein product is CASSWGPGGTEAFF. Drawing the rest from reference TRBV5-6 and TRBJ1-1, the complete variable domain is DAGVTQSPTHLIKTRGQQVTLRCSPKSGHDTVSWYQQALGQGPQFIFQYYEEEERQRGNFPDRFSGHQFPNYSSELNVNALLLGDSALYLCASSWGPGGTEAFFGQGTRLTVV.

The chain employs TRBV11-2 and TRBJ2-7; TRBD2 agrees at 14 bases. Trimming took 3 bases from V and 5 from J; bases not matched to a gene: 3. The CDR3 runs to 15 residues. Germline assignment: CDR1 SGHAT and CDR2 FQNNGV. This chain's CDR3 is CASSFSGLAGDEQYF. The DNA for the CDR3 is TGTGCCAGCAGCTTCTCGGGACTAGCGGGAGACGAGCAGTACTTC.